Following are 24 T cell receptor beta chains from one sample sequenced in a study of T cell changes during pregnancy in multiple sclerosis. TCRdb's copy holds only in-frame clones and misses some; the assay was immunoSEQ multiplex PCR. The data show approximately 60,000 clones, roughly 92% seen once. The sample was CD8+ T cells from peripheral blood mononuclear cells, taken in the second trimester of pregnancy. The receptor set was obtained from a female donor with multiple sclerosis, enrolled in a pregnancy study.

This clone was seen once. The CDR3 here is CASSPPGRGATDTQYF. CDR3 nucleotides: TGTGCCAGCAGTCCGCCGGGACGGGGGGCCACAGATACGCAGTATTTT. The chain carries TRBV6-6 and TRBJ2-3, with D tentatively TRBD2 (7 bases). In germline, CDR1 is MNHNY, CDR2 SVGAGI (reference sequence). V lost 5 bases and J lost 2, with 17 bases in between. The CDR3 consists of 16 residues.

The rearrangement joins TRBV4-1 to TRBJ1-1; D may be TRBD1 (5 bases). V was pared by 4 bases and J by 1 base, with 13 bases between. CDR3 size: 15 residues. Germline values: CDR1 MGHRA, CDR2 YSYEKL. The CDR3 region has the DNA TGCGCCAGCAGCCTCCCCTCGACAGCGAACACTGAAGCTTTCTTT. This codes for CASSLPSTANTEAFF.

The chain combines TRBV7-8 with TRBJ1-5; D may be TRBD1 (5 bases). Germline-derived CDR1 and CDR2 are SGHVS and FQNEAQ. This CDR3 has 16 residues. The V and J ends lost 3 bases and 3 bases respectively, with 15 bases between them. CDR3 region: CASSFGAGQINQPQHF. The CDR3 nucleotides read TGTGCCAGCAGCTTCGGAGCAGGACAAATCAATCAGCCCCAGCATTTT.

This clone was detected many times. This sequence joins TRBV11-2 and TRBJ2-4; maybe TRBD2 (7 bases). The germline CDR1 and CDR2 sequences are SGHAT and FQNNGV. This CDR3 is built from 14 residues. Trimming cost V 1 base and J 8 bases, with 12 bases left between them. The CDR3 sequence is CASSLGGGTDIQYF. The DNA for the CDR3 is TGTGCCAGCAGCTTAGGCGGGGGCACTGACATTCAGTACTTC.

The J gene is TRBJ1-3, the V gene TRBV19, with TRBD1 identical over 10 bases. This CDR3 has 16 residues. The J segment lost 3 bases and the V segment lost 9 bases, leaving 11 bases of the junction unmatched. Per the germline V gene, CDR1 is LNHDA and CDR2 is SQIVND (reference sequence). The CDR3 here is CASGGTGARIGNTIYF. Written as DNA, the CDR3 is TGTGCCAGCGGCGGGACAGGGGCCCGAATTGGAAACACCATATATTTT. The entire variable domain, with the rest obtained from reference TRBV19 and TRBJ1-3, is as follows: DGGITQSPKYLFRKEGQNVTLSCEQNLNHDAMYWYRQDPGQGLRLIYYSQIVNDFQKGDIAEGYSVSREKKESFPLTVTSAQKNPTAFYLCASGGTGARIGNTIYFGEGSWLTVV.

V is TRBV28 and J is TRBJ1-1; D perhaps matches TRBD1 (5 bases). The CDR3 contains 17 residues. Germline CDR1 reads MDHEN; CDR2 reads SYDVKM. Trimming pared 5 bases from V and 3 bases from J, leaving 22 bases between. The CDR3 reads CASSPSSLRTGDTEAFF. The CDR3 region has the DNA TGTGCCAGCAGTCCATCGTCCCTTAGGACGGGGGACACTGAAGCTTTCTTT.

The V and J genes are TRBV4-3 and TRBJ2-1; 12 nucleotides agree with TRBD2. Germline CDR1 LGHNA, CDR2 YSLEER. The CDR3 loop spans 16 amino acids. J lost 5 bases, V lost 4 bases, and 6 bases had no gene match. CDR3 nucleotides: TGCGCCAGCAGCCTTTGGACTAGCGGGATCGACAATGAGCAGTTCTTC. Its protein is CASSLWTSGIDNEQFF.

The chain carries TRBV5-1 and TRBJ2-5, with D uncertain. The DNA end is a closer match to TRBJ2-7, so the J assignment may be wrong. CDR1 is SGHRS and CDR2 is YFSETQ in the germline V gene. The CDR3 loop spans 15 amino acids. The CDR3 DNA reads TGCGCCAGCAGCTTGGGCACAGACGTCCTCTACGAGCAGTACTTC. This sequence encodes CASSLGTDVLYEQYF.

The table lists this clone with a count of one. The CDR3 sequence is CASSSTPGQITDTQYF. DNA of the CDR3: TGTGCCAGCAGCTCGACACCGGGACAAATCACAGATACGCAGTATTTT. V is TRBV5-4 and J is TRBJ2-3, with TRBD1 as a possible D gene (6 bases). Germline lookup yields CDR1 SGHNT and CDR2 YYREEE (reference sequence). V dropped 3 bases and J dropped 2 bases, with 16 bases sitting between them. The CDR3 is 16 residues long.

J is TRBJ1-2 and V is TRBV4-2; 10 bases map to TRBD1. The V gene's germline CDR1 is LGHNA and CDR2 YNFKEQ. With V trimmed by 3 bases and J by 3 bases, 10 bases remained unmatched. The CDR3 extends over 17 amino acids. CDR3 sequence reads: CASSHPQDRGEYYGYTF. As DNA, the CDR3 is TGTGCCAGCAGCCATCCCCAGGACAGGGGGGAATACTATGGCTACACCTTC.

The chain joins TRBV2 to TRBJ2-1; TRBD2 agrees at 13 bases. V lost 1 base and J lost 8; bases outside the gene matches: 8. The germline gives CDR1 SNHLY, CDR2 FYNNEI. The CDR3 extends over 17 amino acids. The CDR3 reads CASSEGSGTSGIYEQFF. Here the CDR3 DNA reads TGTGCCAGCAGTGAAGGGAGCGGGACTAGCGGGATATATGAGCAGTTCTTC.

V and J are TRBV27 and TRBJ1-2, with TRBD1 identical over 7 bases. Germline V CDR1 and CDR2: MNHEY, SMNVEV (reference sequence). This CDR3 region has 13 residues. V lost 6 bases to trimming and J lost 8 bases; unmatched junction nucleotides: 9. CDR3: CASREGAVGGYTF. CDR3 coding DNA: TGTGCCAGCAGGGAGGGGGCGGTAGGGGGCTACACCTTC.

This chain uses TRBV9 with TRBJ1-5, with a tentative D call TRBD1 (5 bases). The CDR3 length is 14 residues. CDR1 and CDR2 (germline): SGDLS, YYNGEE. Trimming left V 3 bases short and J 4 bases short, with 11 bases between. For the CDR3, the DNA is TGTGCCAGCAGCGCCGGGGGGGGAAATCAGCCCCAGCATTTT. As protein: CASSAGGGNQPQHF.

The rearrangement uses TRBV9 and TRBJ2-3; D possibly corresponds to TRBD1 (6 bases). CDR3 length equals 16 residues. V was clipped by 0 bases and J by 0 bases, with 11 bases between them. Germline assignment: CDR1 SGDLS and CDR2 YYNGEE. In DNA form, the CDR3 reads TGTGCCAGCAGCGTAGCAGGGGCCAGTAGCACAGATACGCAGTATTTT. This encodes CASSVAGASSTDTQYF.

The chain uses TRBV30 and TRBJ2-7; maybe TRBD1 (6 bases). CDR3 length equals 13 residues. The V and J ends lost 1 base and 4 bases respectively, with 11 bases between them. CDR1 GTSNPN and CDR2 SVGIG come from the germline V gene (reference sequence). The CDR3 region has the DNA TGTGCCTGGAGTGACAGGGACGGGTACGAGCAGTACTTC. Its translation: CAWSDRDGYEQYF.

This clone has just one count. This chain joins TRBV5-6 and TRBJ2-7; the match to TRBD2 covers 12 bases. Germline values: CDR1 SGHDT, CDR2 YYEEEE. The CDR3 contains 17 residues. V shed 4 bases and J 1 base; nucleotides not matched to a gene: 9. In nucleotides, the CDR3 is TGTGCCAGCAGCCCAACTAGCGGGAGGCCACGATCCTACGAGCAGTACTTC. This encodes CASSPTSGRPRSYEQYF.

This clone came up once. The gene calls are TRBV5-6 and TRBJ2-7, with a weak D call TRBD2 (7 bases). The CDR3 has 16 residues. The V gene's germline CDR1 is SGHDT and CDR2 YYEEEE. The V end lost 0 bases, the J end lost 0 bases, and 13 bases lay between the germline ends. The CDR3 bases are TGTGCCAGCAGCTTGGTGGGGGGGCTCAGCTCCTACGAGCAGTACTTC. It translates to CASSLVGGLSSYEQYF.

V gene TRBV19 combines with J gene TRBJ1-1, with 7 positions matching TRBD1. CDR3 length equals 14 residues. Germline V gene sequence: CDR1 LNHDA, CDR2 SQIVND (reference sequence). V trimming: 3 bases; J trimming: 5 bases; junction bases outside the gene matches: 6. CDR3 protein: CASSMTGIITEAFF. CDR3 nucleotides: TGTGCCAGTAGTATGACAGGGATAATTACTGAAGCTTTCTTT.

The CDR3 nucleotides read TGTGCCAGCAGTTTCGGGACAGGGACGATATATTCCTACAATGAGCAGTTCTTC. This sequence encodes CASSFGTGTIYSYNEQFF. The chain has TRBV28 and TRBJ2-1, with 9 bases fitting TRBD1. Germline V lookup: CDR1 MDHEN, CDR2 SYDVKM. The CDR3 spans 18 residues. J gave up 1 base and V 3 bases, and 10 bases lay outside the gene matches. Based on the CDR3 plus reference TRBV28 and TRBJ2-1, the full variable domain is DVKVTQSSRYLVKRTGEKVFLECVQDMDHENMFWYRQDPGLGLRLIYFSYDVKMKEKGDIPEGYSVSREKKERFSLILESASTNQTSMYLCASSFGTGTIYSYNEQFFGPGTRLTVL.

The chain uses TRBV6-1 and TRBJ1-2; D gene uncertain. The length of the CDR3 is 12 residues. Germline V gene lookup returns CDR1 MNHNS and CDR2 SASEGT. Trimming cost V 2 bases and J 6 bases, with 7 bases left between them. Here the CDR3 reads CASSEPGDGYTF. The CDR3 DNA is TGTGCCAGCAGTGAACCCGGAGATGGCTACACCTTC.

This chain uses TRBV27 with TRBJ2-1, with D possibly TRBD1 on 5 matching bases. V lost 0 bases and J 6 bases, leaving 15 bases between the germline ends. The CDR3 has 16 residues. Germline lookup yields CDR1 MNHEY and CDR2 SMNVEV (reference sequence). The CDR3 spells CASSLSGPGRGNEQFF. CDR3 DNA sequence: TGTGCCAGCAGTTTATCGGGGCCAGGGCGAGGCAATGAGCAGTTCTTC.

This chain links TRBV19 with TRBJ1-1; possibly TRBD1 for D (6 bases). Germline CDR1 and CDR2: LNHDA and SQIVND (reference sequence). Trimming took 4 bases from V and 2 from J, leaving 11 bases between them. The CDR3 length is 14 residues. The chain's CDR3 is CASSTGHTNTEAFF. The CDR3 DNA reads TGTGCCAGTAGTACGGGACACACAAACACTGAAGCTTTCTTT.

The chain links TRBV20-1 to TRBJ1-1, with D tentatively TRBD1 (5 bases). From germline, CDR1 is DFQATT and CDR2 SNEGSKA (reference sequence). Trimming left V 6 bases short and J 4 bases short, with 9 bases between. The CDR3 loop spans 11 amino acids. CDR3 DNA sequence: TGCAGTGCCAGGGATTTCACTGAAGCTTTCTTT. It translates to CSARDFTEAFF.

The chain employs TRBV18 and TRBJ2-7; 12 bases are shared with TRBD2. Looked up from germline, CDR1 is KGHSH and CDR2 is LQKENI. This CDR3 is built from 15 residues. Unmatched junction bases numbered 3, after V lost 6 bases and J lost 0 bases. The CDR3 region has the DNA TGTGCCAGCTCCCCGACTAGCGGGAGCTCCTACGAGCAGTACTTC. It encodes CASSPTSGSSYEQYF.